The clone carrying this TCR beta chain was counted a few times. This entry comes from a study of technical replicates of blood from four donors. The CDR3 totals 16 residues. V shed 4 bases, J shed 2 bases, and the junction held 7 bases outside the gene matches. The germline gives CDR1 SGHRS, CDR2 YFSETQ. The table came from immunoSEQ multiplex PCR; TCRdb's copy has only in-frame clones and leaves some out. The table has 70,000 or so clones, 88% seen once. This chain joins TRBV5-1 and TRBJ2-1; 9 bases align to TRBD2. This TCR came from a human donor in good health. Some clones in this sample may be carry-over from other donors' samples. The sample consisted of PBMCs. Here the CDR3 DNA reads TGCGCCAGCAGCACCTTGGCGGGGGGGCCCTACAATGAGCAGTTCTTC. The encoded protein is CASSTLAGGPYNEQFF. Combining the CDR3 with reference TRBV5-1 and TRBJ2-1 gives the whole variable domain KAGVTQTPRYLIKTRGQQVTLSCSPISGHRSVSWYQQTPGQGLQFLFEYFSETQRNKGNFPGRFSGRQFSNSRSEMNVSTLELGDSALYLCASSTLAGGPYNEQFFGPGTRLTVL.